One sample yielded the 14 T cell receptor beta chains listed below, sequenced in a study of T cells in Graves' hyperthyroidism and ophthalmopathy (dated by TCRdb to the late 2010s). Receptor amplification or capture employed multiplex PCR. These reads were obtained on an Illumina HiSeq 2000. The TCR beta CDR3 regions were amplified from the RNA transcripts. For the first round of RT-PCR on the TCR CDR3, the HTBI primer set was used together with the Qiagen OneStep RT-PCR kit. TCRdb reprocessing: public reads trimmed at Q25 with fastp, clones called with MiXCR, in-frame beta chains kept. A single entry per CDR3 protein holds the most common genes and DNA from its merged rows. The sample table contains about 400,000 distinct CDR3 sequences; only one count was recorded for more than 13% of them. The top ten hold about 30% of the sample. Material for sequencing was blood. Receptors originate from a woman aged 25-40 years with Graves' hyperthyroidism.

Many counts were recorded for this clonotype. This sequence joins TRBV3-1 and TRBJ2-7; D unresolved. Trimming stripped 4 bases from V and 7 bases from J, with 11 bases between. The V gene's germline CDR1 is LGHDT and CDR2 YNNKEL (reference sequence). This CDR3 region has 12 residues. In nucleotides, the CDR3 is TGTGCCAGCAGCCCCCGGCTTGGAGAGCAGTACTTC. Amino acid sequence: CASSPRLGEQYF.

This clonotype was seen many times. The CDR3: CASSNGPQGEQYF. DNA for the CDR3: TGTGCCAGCAGCAATGGTCCGCAGGGCGAGCAGTACTTC. The V and J genes are TRBV7-9 and TRBJ2-7; the D gene is possibly TRBD1 (5 bases). Looked up from germline, CDR1 is SEHNR and CDR2 is FQNEAQ (reference sequence). The CDR3 loop spans 13 amino acids. The V end lost 5 bases, the J end lost 6 bases, and 14 bases lay between the germline ends.

The chain links TRBV7-9 to TRBJ2-3; unclear D gene. The CDR3 has 16 amino acids. Germline V gene lookup returns CDR1 SEHNR and CDR2 FQNEAQ (reference sequence). V was shortened by 0 bases and J by 2 bases, with 12 bases between the two germline ends. The CDR3 loop reads CASSLAEGRVTDTQYF. CDR3 DNA sequence: TGTGCCAGCAGCTTAGCCGAAGGGCGCGTCACAGATACGCAGTATTTT.

This clonotype was detected ten times or more. V usage is TRBV6-1 and J usage is TRBJ2-1; 7 bases fit TRBD1. The CDR3 consists of 16 residues. V gave up 4 bases and J gave up 2 bases; unmatched junction bases: 8. The germline CDR1 and CDR2 sequences are MNHNS and SASEGT. CDR3 in DNA: TGTGCCAGCAGTGGCACAGGGGTTGGGACCTACAATGAGCAGTTCTTC. Its translation is CASSGTGVGTYNEQFF.

This clonotype was seen a handful of times. The chain uses TRBV4-1 and TRBJ2-2; the match to TRBD1 covers 8 bases. CDR3 size: 16 residues. With 3 bases clipped from V and 4 bases from J, the junction kept 7 bases outside the gene matches. In germline, CDR1 is MGHRA, CDR2 YSYEKL. CDR3 nucleotides: TGCGCCAGCAGCCACCTACAGGGGGGAGGCACCGGGGAGCTGTTTTTT. It translates to CASSHLQGGGTGELFF.

This clonotype was counted ten times or more. The J gene is TRBJ2-1, the V gene TRBV7-3, with TRBD1 matching 7 bases. Germline V gene sequence: CDR1 SGHTA, CDR2 FQGTGA. This CDR3 is 16 amino acids long. The V and J ends lost 5 bases and 3 bases, in that order; junction bases with no gene match: 10. The CDR3 here is CASSHATGANYNEQFF. The CDR3 region has the DNA TGTGCCAGCAGCCACGCTACAGGGGCTAACTACAATGAGCAGTTCTTC. Complete variable domain (other parts from reference TRBV7-3 and TRBJ2-1): GAGVSQTPSNKVTEKGKYVELRCDPISGHTALYWYRQSLGQGPEFLIYFQGTGAADDSGLPNDRFFAVRPEGSVSTLKIQRTERGDSAVYLCASSHATGANYNEQFFGPGTRLTVL.

This clonotype has a handful of counts. This may come from a read error, since a much larger clone is one base off. The rearrangement joins TRBV11-1 to TRBJ2-5; 8 nucleotides agree with TRBD1. This CDR3 is built from 15 residues. Per the germline V gene, CDR1 is SGHAT and CDR2 is FQDESV (reference sequence). In nucleotides, the CDR3 is TGTGCCAGCAGCCCACGGACAGGGTCATCAGAGGCCCAGTACTTC. Translating it yields CASSPRTGSSEAQYF. Drawing the rest from reference TRBV11-1 and TRBJ2-5, the complete variable domain is EAEVAQSPRYKITEKSQAVAFWCDPISGHATLYWYRQILGQGPELLVQFQDESVVDDSQLPKDRFSAERLKGVDSTLKIQPAELGDSAMYLCASSPRTGSSEAQYFGPGTRLLVL.

The rearrangement joins TRBV20-1 to TRBJ1-6, with D uncertain. The CDR3 runs to 15 residues. With 5 bases removed from V and 3 bases from J, the gap between germline ends came to 14 bases. CDR1 and CDR2 (germline): DFQATT, SNEGSKA (reference sequence). The CDR3 DNA is TGCAGTGCTTTGAGAACCGATGGCTATAATTCACCCCTCCACTTT. Translating gives CSALRTDGYNSPLHF.

This clonotype was observed a handful of times. V gene TRBV5-6 combines with J gene TRBJ2-7; 7 bases line up with TRBD1. CDR1 is SGHDT, CDR2 YYEEEE, per germline. The J segment lost 3 bases and the V segment lost 3 bases, leaving 6 bases of the junction unmatched. There are 14 residues in the CDR3. Here the CDR3 reads CASSYTGTDYEQYF. The CDR3 DNA reads as TGTGCCAGCAGCTATACCGGGACAGACTACGAGCAGTACTTC.

V usage is TRBV5-5 and J usage is TRBJ2-1, with 10 bases fitting TRBD2. The CDR3 has 16 amino acids. From germline, CDR1 is SGHKS and CDR2 YYEKEE (reference sequence). V lost 4 bases and J lost 3; bases outside the gene matches: 7. The CDR3 spells CASSGTGTSDYNEQFF. The CDR3 region has the DNA TGTGCCAGCAGCGGAACCGGGACTAGCGACTACAATGAGCAGTTCTTC.

This clonotype was seen at least ten times. The CDR3 DNA is TGTGCCAGCAGTAGCCCGGGACAGGGTTTCCACGAGCAGTACTTC. Amino acids: CASSSPGQGFHEQYF. The chain has TRBV6-1 and TRBJ2-7, with 9 bases aligning to TRBD1. The CDR3 has 15 amino acids. Unmatched junction bases numbered 10, after V lost 5 bases and J lost 5 bases. Germline V lookup: CDR1 MNHNS, CDR2 SASEGT.

The chain carries TRBV11-3 and TRBJ2-7, with D possibly matching TRBD2 (8 bases). The CDR3 consists of 20 residues. Trimming removed 4 bases from V and 3 bases from J, with 31 bases in between. CDR1 is SGHNT and CDR2 is YENEEA in the germline V gene. This CDR3 reads CASSYTTGEAGDEALYEQYF. The CDR3 DNA reads as TGTGCCAGCAGCTATACTACAGGGGAAGCGGGAGATGAGGCCCTCTACGAGCAGTACTTC. The full variable domain, completed using reference TRBV11-3 and TRBJ2-7, is EAGVVQSPRYKIIEKKQPVAFWCNPISGHNTLYWYLQNLGQGPELLIRYENEEAVDDSQLPKDRFSAERLKGVDSTLKIQPAELGDSAVYLCASSYTTGEAGDEALYEQYFGPGTRLTVT.

This clonotype was counted many times. The rearrangement links TRBV2 to TRBJ2-1, with TRBD2 matching 9 bases. J lost 1 base, V lost 1 base, and 5 bases had no gene match. Germline CDR1 is SNHLY and CDR2 is FYNNEI. This CDR3 is 17 amino acids long. The CDR3 DNA is TGTGCCAGCAGTGAAGTCCGACTAGCGGAATCCTACAATGAGCAGTTCTTC. Amino acid sequence: CASSEVRLAESYNEQFF.

This clonotype was observed a few times. V gene TRBV3-1 combines with J gene TRBJ2-5; 12 bases are shared with TRBD2. The CDR3 contains 15 residues. After removal of 3 bases from V and 3 bases from J, the junction contained 2 bases not matched to a gene. CDR1 and CDR2 from the germline V gene are LGHDT and YNNKEL (reference sequence). The CDR3 loop is CASSHRTSGKETQYF. CDR3 sequence (DNA): TGTGCCAGCAGCCACCGGACTAGCGGGAAAGAGACCCAGTACTTC.